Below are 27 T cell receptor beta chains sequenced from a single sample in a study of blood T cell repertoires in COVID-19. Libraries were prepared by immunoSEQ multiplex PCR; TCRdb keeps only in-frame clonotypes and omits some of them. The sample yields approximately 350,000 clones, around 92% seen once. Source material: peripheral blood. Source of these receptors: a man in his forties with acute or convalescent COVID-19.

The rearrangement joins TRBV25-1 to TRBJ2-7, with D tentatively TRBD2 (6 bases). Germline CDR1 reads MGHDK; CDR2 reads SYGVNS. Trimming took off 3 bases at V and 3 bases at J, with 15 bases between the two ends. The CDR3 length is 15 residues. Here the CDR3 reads CASSDLSGLNYEQYF. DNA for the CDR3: TGTGCCAGCAGTGACTTATCGGGACTGAACTACGAGCAGTACTTC.

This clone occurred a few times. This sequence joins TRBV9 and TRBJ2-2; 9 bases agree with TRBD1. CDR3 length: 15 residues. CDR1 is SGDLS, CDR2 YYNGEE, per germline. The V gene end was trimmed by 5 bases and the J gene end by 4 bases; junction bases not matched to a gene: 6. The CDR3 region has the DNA TGTGCCAGCAGGGTGGGGGACAGGGTCACCGGGGAGCTGTTTTTT. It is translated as CASRVGDRVTGELFF.

CDR3 amino acids: CATSGGGDQETQYF. CDR3 nucleotides: TGTGCCACCAGCGGAGGGGGGGACCAAGAGACCCAGTACTTC. This chain joins TRBV15 and TRBJ2-5; TRBD2 is a possible D gene (7 bases). CDR1 LNHNV and CDR2 YYDKDF come from the germline V gene (reference sequence). V was cut by 5 bases and J by 0 bases, with 10 bases left in between. This CDR3 is 14 amino acids long.

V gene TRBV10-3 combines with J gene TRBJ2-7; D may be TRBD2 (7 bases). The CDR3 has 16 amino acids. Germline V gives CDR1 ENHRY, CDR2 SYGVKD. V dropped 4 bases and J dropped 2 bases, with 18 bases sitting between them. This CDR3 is CAISGQGRVPTYEQYF. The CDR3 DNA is TGTGCCATCAGTGGGCAGGGGAGGGTACCTACCTACGAGCAGTACTTC.

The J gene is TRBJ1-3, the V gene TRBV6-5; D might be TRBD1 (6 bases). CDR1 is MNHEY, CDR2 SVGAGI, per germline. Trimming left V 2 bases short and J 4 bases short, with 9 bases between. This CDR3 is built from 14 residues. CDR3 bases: TGTGCCAGCAGTTACGCAGGGGACGGAAACACCATATATTTT. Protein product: CASSYAGDGNTIYF.

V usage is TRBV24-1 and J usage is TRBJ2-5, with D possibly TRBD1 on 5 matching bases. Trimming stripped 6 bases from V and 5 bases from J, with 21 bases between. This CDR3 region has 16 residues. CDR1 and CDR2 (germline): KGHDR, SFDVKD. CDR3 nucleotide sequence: TGTGCCACCAGTAATAGTGGACACGAAAGAGAGGAGACCCAGTACTTC. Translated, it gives CATSNSGHEREETQYF.

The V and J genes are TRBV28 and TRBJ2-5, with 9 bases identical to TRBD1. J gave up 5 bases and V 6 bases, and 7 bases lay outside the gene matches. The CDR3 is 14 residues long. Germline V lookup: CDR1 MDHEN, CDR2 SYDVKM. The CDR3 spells CASRPTGGLETQYF. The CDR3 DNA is TGTGCCAGCAGACCCACAGGGGGCCTGGAGACCCAGTACTTC.

In DNA, the CDR3 is TGCGCCAGTCGCGTTTTCGTAGAGGGGGATTCACCCCTCCACTTT. Its translation: CASRVFVEGDSPLHF. The J gene is TRBJ1-6, the V gene TRBV10-1; maybe TRBD1 (6 bases). With 9 bases removed from V and 8 bases from J, the gap between germline ends came to 20 bases. Germline CDR1 is WNHNN and CDR2 is SYGVQD (reference sequence). The CDR3 loop spans 15 amino acids.

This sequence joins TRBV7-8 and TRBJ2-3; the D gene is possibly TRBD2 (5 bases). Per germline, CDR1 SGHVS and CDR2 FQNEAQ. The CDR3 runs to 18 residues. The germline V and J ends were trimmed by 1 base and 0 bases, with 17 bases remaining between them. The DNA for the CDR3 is TGTGCCAGCAGCTTAGGGACCGCAGGCTGGGAGAGCACAGATACGCAGTATTTT. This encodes CASSLGTAGWESTDTQYF. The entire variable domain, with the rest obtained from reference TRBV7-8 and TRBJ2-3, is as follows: GAGVSQSPRYKVAKRGQDVALRCDPISGHVSLFWYQQALGQGPEFLTYFQNEAQLDKSGLPSDRFFAERPEGSVSTLKIQRTQQEDSAVYLCASSLGTAGWESTDTQYFGPGTRLTVL.

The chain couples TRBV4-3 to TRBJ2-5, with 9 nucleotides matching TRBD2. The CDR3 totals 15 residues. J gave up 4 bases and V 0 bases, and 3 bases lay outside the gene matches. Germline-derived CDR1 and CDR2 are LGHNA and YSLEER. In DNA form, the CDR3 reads TGCGCCAGCAGCCAAGAGACGACTAGCGGAGAGACCCAGTACTTC. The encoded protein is CASSQETTSGETQYF.

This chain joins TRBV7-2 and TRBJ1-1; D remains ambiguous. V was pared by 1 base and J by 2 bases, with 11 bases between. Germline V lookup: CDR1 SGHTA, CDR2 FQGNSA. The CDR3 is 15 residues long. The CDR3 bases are TGTGCCAGCAGCTTAGAAGCAGGCAGAAACACTGAAGCTTTCTTT. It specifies CASSLEAGRNTEAFF.

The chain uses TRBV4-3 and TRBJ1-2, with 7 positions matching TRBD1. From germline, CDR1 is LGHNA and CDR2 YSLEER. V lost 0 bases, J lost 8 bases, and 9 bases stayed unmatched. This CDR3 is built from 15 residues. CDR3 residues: CASSQDEGALSGYTF. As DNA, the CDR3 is TGCGCCAGCAGCCAAGATGAGGGGGCGTTATCGGGCTACACCTTC.

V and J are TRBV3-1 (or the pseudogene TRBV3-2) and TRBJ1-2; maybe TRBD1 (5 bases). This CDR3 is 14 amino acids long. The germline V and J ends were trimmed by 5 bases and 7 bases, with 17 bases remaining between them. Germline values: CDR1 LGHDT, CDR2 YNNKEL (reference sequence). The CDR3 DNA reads TGTGCCAGCAGCTTTCGGGGAGGGGAGGGTGGCTACACCTTC. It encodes CASSFRGGEGGYTF.

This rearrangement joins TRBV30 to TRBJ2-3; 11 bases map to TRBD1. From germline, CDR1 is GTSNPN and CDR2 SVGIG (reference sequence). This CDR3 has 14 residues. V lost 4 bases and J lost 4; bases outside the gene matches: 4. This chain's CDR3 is CAWTGTGGADTQYF. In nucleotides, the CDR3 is TGTGCCTGGACCGGGACAGGGGGGGCAGATACGCAGTATTTT.

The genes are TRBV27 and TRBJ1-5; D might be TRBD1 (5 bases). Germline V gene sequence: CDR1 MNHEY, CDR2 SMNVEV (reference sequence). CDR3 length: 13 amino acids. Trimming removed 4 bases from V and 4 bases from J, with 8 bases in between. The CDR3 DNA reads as TGTGCCAGCAGTTACAGGCGTAATCAGCCCCAGCATTTT. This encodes CASSYRRNQPQHF.

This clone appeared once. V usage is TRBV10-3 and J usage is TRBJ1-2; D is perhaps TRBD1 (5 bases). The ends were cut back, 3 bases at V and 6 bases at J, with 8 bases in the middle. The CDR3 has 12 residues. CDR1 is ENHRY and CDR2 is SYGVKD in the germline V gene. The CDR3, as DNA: TGTGCCATCAGTGACCTAGGGGATGGCTACACCTTC. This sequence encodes CAISDLGDGYTF.

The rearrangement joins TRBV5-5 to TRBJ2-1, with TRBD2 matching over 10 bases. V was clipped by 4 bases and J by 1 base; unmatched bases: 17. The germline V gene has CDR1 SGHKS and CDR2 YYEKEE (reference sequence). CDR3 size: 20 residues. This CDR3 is CASSARGRLAGAKSYNEQFF. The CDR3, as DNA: TGTGCCAGCAGCGCGAGGGGTAGGCTAGCGGGGGCCAAATCCTACAATGAGCAGTTCTTC.

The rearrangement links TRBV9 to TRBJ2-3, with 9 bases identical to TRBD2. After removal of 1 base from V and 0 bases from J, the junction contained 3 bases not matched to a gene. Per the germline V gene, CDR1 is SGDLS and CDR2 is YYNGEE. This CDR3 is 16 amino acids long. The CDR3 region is CASSVLAGQSTDTQYF. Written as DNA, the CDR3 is TGTGCCAGCAGCGTACTAGCGGGGCAGAGCACAGATACGCAGTATTTT.

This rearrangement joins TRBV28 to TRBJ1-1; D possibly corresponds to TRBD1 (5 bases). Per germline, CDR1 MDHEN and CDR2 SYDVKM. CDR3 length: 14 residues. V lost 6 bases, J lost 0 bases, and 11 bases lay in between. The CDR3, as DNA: TGTGCCAGCAGGGGGGGGACGGTGAACACTGAAGCTTTCTTT. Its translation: CASRGGTVNTEAFF.

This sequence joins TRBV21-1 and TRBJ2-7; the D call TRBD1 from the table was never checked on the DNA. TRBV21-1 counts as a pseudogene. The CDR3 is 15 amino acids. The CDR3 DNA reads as TGTGCCAGCAGCAAAGTACAGGCGGTTTCCTACGAGCAGTACTTC. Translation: CASSKVQAVSYEQYF.

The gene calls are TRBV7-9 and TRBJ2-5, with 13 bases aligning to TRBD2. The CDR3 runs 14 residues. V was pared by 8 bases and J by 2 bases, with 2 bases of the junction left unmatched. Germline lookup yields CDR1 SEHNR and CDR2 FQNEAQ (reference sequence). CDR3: CASGTSGNQETQYF. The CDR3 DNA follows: TGTGCCAGCGGGACTAGCGGGAATCAAGAGACCCAGTACTTC.

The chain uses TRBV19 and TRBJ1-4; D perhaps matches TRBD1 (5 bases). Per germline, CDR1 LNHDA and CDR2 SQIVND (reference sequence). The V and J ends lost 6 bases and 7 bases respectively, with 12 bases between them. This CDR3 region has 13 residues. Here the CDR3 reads CASRPQGVEKLFF. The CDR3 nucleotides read TGTGCCAGTAGGCCCCAGGGTGTTGAAAAACTGTTTTTT. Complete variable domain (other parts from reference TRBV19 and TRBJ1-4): DGGITQSPKYLFRKEGQNVTLSCEQNLNHDAMYWYRQDPGQGLRLIYYSQIVNDFQKGDIAEGYSVSREKKESFPLTVTSAQKNPTAFYLCASRPQGVEKLFFGSGTQLSVL.

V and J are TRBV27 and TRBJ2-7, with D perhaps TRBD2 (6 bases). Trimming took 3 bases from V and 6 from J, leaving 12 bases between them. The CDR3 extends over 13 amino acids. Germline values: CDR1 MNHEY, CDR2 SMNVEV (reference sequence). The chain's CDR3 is CASSLGRFGEQYF. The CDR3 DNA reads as TGTGCCAGCAGTTTGGGGAGGTTCGGCGAGCAGTACTTC.

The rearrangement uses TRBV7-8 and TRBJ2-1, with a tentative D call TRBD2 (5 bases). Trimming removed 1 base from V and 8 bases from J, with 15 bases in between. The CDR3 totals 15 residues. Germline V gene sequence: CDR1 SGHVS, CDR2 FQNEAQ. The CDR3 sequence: CASSLVAPAVDEQFF. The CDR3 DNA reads TGTGCCAGCAGCTTAGTCGCTCCAGCGGTGGATGAGCAGTTCTTC.

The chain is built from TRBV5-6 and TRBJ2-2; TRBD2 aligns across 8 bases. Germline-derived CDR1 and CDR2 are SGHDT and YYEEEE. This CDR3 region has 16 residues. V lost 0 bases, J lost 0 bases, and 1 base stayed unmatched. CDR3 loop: CASSLASGSNTGELFF. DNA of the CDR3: TGTGCCAGCAGCTTGGCTAGCGGGTCGAACACCGGGGAGCTGTTTTTT.

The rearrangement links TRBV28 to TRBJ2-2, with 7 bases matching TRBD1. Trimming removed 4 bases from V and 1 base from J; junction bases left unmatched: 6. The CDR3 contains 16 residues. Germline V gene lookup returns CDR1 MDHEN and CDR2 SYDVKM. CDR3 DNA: TGTGCCAGCAGTTCCACCGGGACAGAGAACACCGGGGAGCTGTTTTTT. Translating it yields CASSSTGTENTGELFF.

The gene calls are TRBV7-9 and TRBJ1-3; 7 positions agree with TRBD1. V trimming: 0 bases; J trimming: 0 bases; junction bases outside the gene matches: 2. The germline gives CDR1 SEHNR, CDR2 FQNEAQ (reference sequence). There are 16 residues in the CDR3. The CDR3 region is CASSLAGQYSGNTIYF. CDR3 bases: TGTGCCAGCAGCTTAGCGGGACAGTACTCTGGAAACACCATATATTTT.